Listed below are T cell receptor beta chains from one sample, sequenced in a study of T cell responses to AZD1222 COVID-19 vaccine. Assay: immunoSEQ multiplex PCR; the TCRdb copy retains only in-frame clones and omits some. This sample has about 120,000 clones, with about 88% found just once. The source material was peripheral blood, sampled 28 days after the second AZD1222 dose. All receptors come from an adult who received the AZD1222 COVID-19 vaccine. CDR3s include the opening cysteine and the closing phenylalanine or tryptophan. A D gene is named only where the DNA matches it firmly. Not all rows give a size; the values are once, few, many and, for expanded clones, a class.

d_call j_call v_call clone_size cdr3_nt cdr3_aa
NA TRBJ1-2 TRBV5-4 NA TGTGCCAGCAGCACCCCTAACTATGGCTACACCTTC CASSTPNYGYTF
NA TRBJ2-7 TRBV19 NA TGTGCCAGTAGTCCCCAAGGCTCGTACTACGAGCAGTACTTC CASSPQGSYYEQYF
NA TRBJ1-5 TRBV4-2 NA TGTGCCAGCAGCCAAGGGCAGAGTAGCAATCAGCCCCAGCATTTT CASSQGQSSNQPQHF
TRBD2 TRBJ2-1 TRBV5-1 NA TGCGCCAGCAGCTTCTCAGCGGGGGGGCGGGATGAGCAGTTCTTC CASSFSAGGRDEQFF
NA TRBJ2-3 TRBV18 NA TGTGCCAGCTCACCAAGAGATACGCAGTATTTT CASSPRDTQYF
NA TRBJ2-5 TRBV7-8 NA TGTGCCAGCAGCTTAGAGGGCAGTTTTGGGACCCAGTACTTC CASSLEGSFGTQYF
NA TRBJ2-5 TRBV5-5 NA TGTGCCAGCAGCTTGGGGGGTAAAGAGACCCAGTACTTC CASSLGGKETQYF
TRBD1 TRBJ1-1 TRBV5-1 NA TGCGCCAGCAGCGCCGGGACAGGGGGAGCGAACACTGAAGCTTTCTTT CASSAGTGGANTEAFF
NA TRBJ2-1 TRBV15 once TGTGCCACCAGCAGAGGTGGTGGCAGGTCCTACAATGAGCAGTTCTTC CATSRGGGRSYNEQFF
NA TRBJ1-2 TRBV5-8 NA TGTGCCAGCCCAGACGACCATGGCTACACCTTC CASPDDHGYTF